This T cell receptor (beta chain) emerged from a study of blood T cell repertoires in COVID-19. Here immunoSEQ multiplex PCR was the method, and the copy in TCRdb shows in-frame clones only, minus some. The sample has about 80,000 clones, roughly 85% seen once. Trimming cost V 4 bases and J 1 base; bases outside gene matches: 4. The CDR3 consists of 15 residues. CDR1 SGHNT and CDR2 YYREEE come from the germline V gene (reference sequence). Sequencing was carried out using peripheral blood. The chain employs TRBV5-4 and TRBJ1-1; TRBD1 aligns across 10 bases. The clonotype was recovered from a man in his thirties or forties with acute or convalescent COVID-19. The CDR3 spells CASSPRTGGNTEAFF. The CDR3, as DNA: TGTGCCAGCAGCCCCCGGACAGGGGGGAACACTGAAGCTTTCTTT.